The clone carrying this T cell receptor beta chain was counted once. This sample was taken from a study of blood T cell repertoires in COVID-19. In the study overall: Material from acute and convalescent COVID-19 was sourced from the United States, Italy and Spain. T cells, B-cell-depleted T cells, or PBMCs supplied cDNA or gDNA.

The J segment lost 4 bases and the V segment lost 4 bases, leaving 9 bases of the junction unmatched. The CDR3 sequence is 16 residues long. CDR1 MDHEN and CDR2 SYDVKM come from the germline V gene. In the study's own analysis: Quantification of nucleated cells was approximated via reference gene primer amplification. Assay: immunoSEQ multiplex PCR; the TCRdb copy retains only in-frame clones and omits some. V and J calls and clone size are given by that table; D and trimming were obtained from the DNA. In the table there are 380,000 or so clones, 89% of which are singletons. The sequencing input was peripheral blood. The rearrangement uses TRBV28 and TRBJ1-1; 10 positions agree with TRBD1. The clonotype originates from a man in his forties or fifties with acute or convalescent COVID-19. Here the CDR3 DNA reads TGTGCCAGCAGTTCACCCTCGACAGGGGGCGGCACTGAAGCTTTCTTT. Residues: CASSSPSTGGGTEAFF.